Shown below are 12 T cell receptor beta chains from a single sample sequenced in a study of blood T cell repertoires in COVID-19. Here immunoSEQ multiplex PCR was the method, and the copy in TCRdb shows in-frame clones only, minus some. The sample lists roughly 190,000 clones; roughly 87% were seen once. The specimen was peripheral blood. All receptors come from a woman in her 40s with acute or convalescent COVID-19.

V is TRBV5-4 and J is TRBJ2-2; 9 bases agree with TRBD1. The V segment lost 1 base and the J segment 7 bases; nucleotides outside the gene matches: 8. Per the germline V gene, CDR1 is SGHNT and CDR2 is YYREEE (reference sequence). CDR3 length: 16 amino acids. The chain's CDR3 is CASSLRGQGFRGELFF. CDR3 sequence (DNA): TGTGCCAGCAGCTTGCGGGGACAGGGATTCCGCGGGGAGCTGTTTTTT.

This sequence joins TRBV19 and TRBJ1-1, with 9 bases matching TRBD1. In germline, CDR1 is LNHDA, CDR2 SQIVND (reference sequence). CDR3 length: 13 amino acids. The V segment lost 9 bases and the J segment 3 bases; nucleotides outside the gene matches: 5. CDR3 DNA: TGTGCCAGCCACCGGGACAGGGACACTGAAGCTTTCTTT. Its protein product is CASHRDRDTEAFF.

V and J are TRBV30 and TRBJ2-7; D gene uncertain. The V gene's germline CDR1 is GTSNPN and CDR2 SVGIG (reference sequence). Trimming took 2 bases from V and 6 from J, leaving 20 bases between them. The CDR3 is 15 residues long. The CDR3 spells CAWSKQPLWFPEQYF. CDR3 nucleotides: TGTGCCTGGAGTAAACAGCCCCTTTGGTTCCCCGAGCAGTACTTC. Together with reference TRBV30 and TRBJ2-7, the CDR3 gives the full variable domain: SQTIHQWPATLVQPVGSPLSLECTVEGTSNPNLYWYRQAAGRGLQLLFYSVGIGQISSEVPQNLSASRPQDRQFILSSKKLLLSDSGFYLCAWSKQPLWFPEQYFGPGTRLTVT.

The genes are TRBV2 and TRBJ1-6; D is possibly TRBD1 (5 bases). Germline lookup yields CDR1 SNHLY and CDR2 FYNNEI. The CDR3 length is 15 residues. Trimming left V 2 bases short and J 5 bases short, with 10 bases between. DNA for the CDR3: TGTGCCAGCAGTGAATACGGGGGAGATAATTCACCCCTCCACTTT. Translating gives CASSEYGGDNSPLHF.

The J gene is TRBJ2-1, the V gene TRBV7-9; TRBD2 might be the D (6 bases). This CDR3 comprises 18 residues. V lost 5 bases, J lost 0 bases, and 20 bases lay in between. Germline loops: CDR1 SEHNR, CDR2 FQNEAQ (reference sequence). In nucleotides, the CDR3 is TGTGCCAGCAGCACACAAAACGGACGGGAGAACTCCTACAATGAGCAGTTCTTC. The encoded protein is CASSTQNGRENSYNEQFF.

The CDR3 nucleotides read TGTGCCAGTAGGGACAGGGGGCCCTATGGCTACACCTTC. Its protein is CASRDRGPYGYTF. The chain uses TRBV19 and TRBJ1-2; TRBD1 matches at 11 bases. The CDR3 has 13 amino acids. Trimming removed 6 bases from V and 4 bases from J; junction bases left unmatched: 1. Germline V CDR1 and CDR2: LNHDA, SQIVND (reference sequence).

This chain connects TRBV7-9 to TRBJ2-7; a weak D match, TRBD2 (5 bases). The V gene lost 1 base and the J gene lost 7 bases, with 11 bases spanning the gap. The V gene's germline CDR1 is SEHNR and CDR2 FQNEAQ (reference sequence). CDR3 size: 13 residues. CDR3 in DNA: TGTGCCAGCAGCTTAGTTGTGACGGGAGAGCAGTACTTC. This encodes CASSLVVTGEQYF.

This clone is a singleton in its sample. V usage is TRBV7-8 and J usage is TRBJ1-2; 7 nucleotides match TRBD1. Germline V lookup: CDR1 SGHVS, CDR2 FQNEAQ. V was pared by 4 bases and J by 3 bases, with 2 bases of the junction left unmatched. The CDR3 has 13 residues. The CDR3 DNA reads TGTGCCAGCAGCTCAGGGGGATACTATGGCTACACCTTC. Translating gives CASSSGGYYGYTF.

The sample holds a few counts of this clone. This rearrangement joins TRBV2 to TRBJ1-5; D is unclear. The CDR3 consists of 13 residues. Germline V gene sequence: CDR1 SNHLY, CDR2 FYNNEI. Trimming took off 4 bases at V and 2 bases at J, with 6 bases between the two ends. The CDR3 region is CASSGEGNQPQHF. CDR3 nucleotide sequence: TGTGCCAGCAGTGGGGAGGGCAATCAGCCCCAGCATTTT.

The chain carries TRBV6-5 and TRBJ1-5; no reliable D call. Germline CDR1 MNHEY, CDR2 SVGAGI. The CDR3 extends over 13 amino acids. Trimming left V 2 bases short and J 3 bases short, with 5 bases between. The CDR3 spells CASSYSTNQPQHF. CDR3 bases: TGTGCCAGCAGTTACAGCACCAATCAGCCCCAGCATTTT.

This clone was seen only a few times. The chain combines TRBV9 with TRBJ2-5; D is unresolved. Trimming pared 0 bases from V and 5 bases from J, leaving 14 bases between. Germline CDR1 is SGDLS and CDR2 is YYNGEE. This CDR3 contains 15 residues. CDR3 bases: TGTGCCAGCAGCGTAGCGCCAACAGAGATGGAGACCCAGTACTTC. It codes for CASSVAPTEMETQYF. The whole variable domain, remainder taken from reference TRBV9 and TRBJ2-5, is DSGVTQTPKHLITATGQRVTLRCSPRSGDLSVYWYQQSLDQGLQFLIQYYNGEERAKGNILERFSAQQFPDLHSELNLSSLELGDSALYFCASSVAPTEMETQYFGPGTRLLVL.

This clone was seen a single time. The rearrangement joins TRBV6-5 to TRBJ1-2, with D possibly matching TRBD1 (6 bases). V was pared by 1 base and J by 1 base, with 10 bases between. The V gene's germline CDR1 is MNHEY and CDR2 SVGAGI. The CDR3 extends over 15 amino acids. CDR3 DNA sequence: TGTGCCAGCAGTTACTTAGGGGGATATAACTATGGCTACACCTTC. Translating gives CASSYLGGYNYGYTF.